This note documents a single T cell receptor (beta chain) sequence. No antigen is known for it. Base qualities are not provided; no much larger clone lies one nucleotide away. A distance of 12 bases separates the germline ends of V and J, which lose 6 bases and 9 bases respectively. The germline V gene gives CDR1 as MNHEY and CDR2 as SVGAGI. Measured from the cysteine to the phenylalanine, the CDR3 is 12 residues long. The kept DNA is CDR3 alone, 36 bases in frame from the first base. The immunoSEQ Assay, a bias-controlled multiplex PCR, was used to amplify TCRbeta CDR3 regions from genomic DNA. In the original analysis: Within the assay, amplification of reference gene primers was used to estimate how many nucleated cells each sample contained. To quantify the absolute abundance of each unique TCRbeta CDR3 rearrangement, sequence reads were collapsed and filtered. For each sample, productive Simpson clonality was calculated as the square root of Simpson's diversity index across productive rearrangements. TCRdb carries this immuneACCESS record with in-frame sequences only. Its versions omit some clonotypes, under half of them owing to an unresolved V gene in the studies checked, with the rest unexplained. The D gene and trimming were derived from the DNA, and the V and J assignments and clone size from that table. A total of under 250,000 clones appear in this sample, roughly 86% of them only once. The leading ten clones occupy 5.5% to 6.5% of the sample.

These data come from a study of blood T cell repertoires in COVID-19 (dated by TCRdb to 2019 to 2021). With regard to the full study: Samples covering the acute and convalescent phases of COVID-19 were provided by collaborators in the United States, Italy and Spain. The prospective study material was composed of cDNA or gDNA derived from T cells, B-cell-depleted T cells, or PBMCs. Subjects who had been exposed to COVID-19, were actively infected with it, or had recovered from it provided the deeply sampled blood TCRbeta repertoires that made up the dataset. A freely available public database, intended as a resource for researchers studying the immune response to SARS-CoV-2, is where the repertoires were released. Samples came from the ongoing ImmuneRACE study (first 160 participants) plus 1,254 subjects from 6 global collaborators. Nearly every sample came with metadata listing a de-identified subject ID, COVID-19 status, age in years and sex. Where HLA class I and class II types were available, the types were taken from metadata supplied by the sample provider, not from assay-based typing. Study-wide findings and limitations: The amount of clinical and demographic metadata varied by source and participant and was provided uncurated.

One collaborating source in Seattle enrolled patients during active infection and followed them longitudinally through the course of disease. Collaborating institutions collected whole blood in K2EDTA tubes following their own protocols. Collaborator samples were shipped for TCRbeta analysis as frozen whole blood, isolated PBMCs, or DNA extracted from either sample type. Sequences were obtained from peripheral blood. Recombination joined TRBV6-5 with TRBJ2-1; a tentative D call is TRBD2 (6 bases match). The clonotype was recovered from a woman of 80 years or more with COVID-19, enrolled during active disease. The CDR3 region: CASSSPGGEQFF. At the DNA level, the sequence is TGTGCCAGCAGCTCCCCCGGGGGTGAGCAGTTCTTC.